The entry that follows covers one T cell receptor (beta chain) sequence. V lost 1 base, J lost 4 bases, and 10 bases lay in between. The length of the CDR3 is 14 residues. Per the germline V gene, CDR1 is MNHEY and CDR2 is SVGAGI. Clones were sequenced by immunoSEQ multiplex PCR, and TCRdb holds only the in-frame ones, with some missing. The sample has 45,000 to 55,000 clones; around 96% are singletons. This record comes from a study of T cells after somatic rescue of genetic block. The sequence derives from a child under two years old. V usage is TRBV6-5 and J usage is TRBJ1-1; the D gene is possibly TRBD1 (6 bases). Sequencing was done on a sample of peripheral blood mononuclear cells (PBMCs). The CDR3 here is CASSYLGGSTEAFF. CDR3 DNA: TGTGCCAGCAGTTACTTAGGGGGGAGCACTGAAGCTTTCTTT.